This T cell receptor (beta chain) was sequenced for a study of T cells after yellow fever vaccination. The study, taken as a whole, reports: Peak timing came faster in the weaker secondary response, day 5 versus 15. Of the clonotypes, a small share occurred in both CD4 and CD8 compartments. Most primary-vaccination clones reappeared after the booster (approximately 95% CD4, roughly 88% CD8).

As for this clonotype: Its specificity is not known.

Trimming pared 4 bases from V and 2 bases from J, leaving 11 bases between. CDR3 length: 14 residues. Germline CDR1 reads SGHRS; CDR2 reads YFSETQ. Via MiXCR, TCRdb re-called the 5' RACE reads, giving one row per CDR3 protein. The sample consists of under 600,000 distinct CDR3 sequences, around a fifth of them appearing once. This specimen was PBMCs, taken roughly 23 days after the first yellow fever vaccination. The chain uses TRBV5-1 and TRBJ2-3; D call uncertain. The source of this sequence is a man between 18 and 35 years old who received the YFV17D yellow fever vaccine. CDR3 DNA sequence: TGCGCCAGCAGCAGAGGACCACCCACAGATACGCAGTATTTT. Translated, it gives CASSRGPPTDTQYF. Full variable domain (outside the CDR3, taken from reference TRBV5-1 and TRBJ2-3): KAGVTQTPRYLIKTRGQQVTLSCSPISGHRSVSWYQQTPGQGLQFLFEYFSETQRNKGNFPGRFSGRQFSNSRSEMNVSTLELGDSALYLCASSRGPPTDTQYFGPGTRLTVL.